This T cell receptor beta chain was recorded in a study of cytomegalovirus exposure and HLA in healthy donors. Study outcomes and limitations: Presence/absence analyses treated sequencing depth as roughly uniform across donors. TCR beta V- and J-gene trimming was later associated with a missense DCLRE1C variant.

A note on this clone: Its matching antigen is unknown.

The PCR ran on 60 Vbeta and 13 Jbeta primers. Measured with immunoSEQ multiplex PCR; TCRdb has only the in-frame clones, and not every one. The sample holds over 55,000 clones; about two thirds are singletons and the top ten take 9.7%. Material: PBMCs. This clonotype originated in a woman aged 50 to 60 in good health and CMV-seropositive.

The CDR3 protein is CASDRTGWNEQYF. For the CDR3, the DNA is TGTGCCAGTGATCGGACAGGGTGGAACGAGCAGTACTTC. This chain links TRBV28 with TRBJ2-7; TRBD1 matches at 8 bases. Germline V lookup: CDR1 MDHEN, CDR2 SYDVKM. V was clipped by 9 bases and J by 5 bases; unmatched bases: 9. This CDR3 comprises 13 residues.